Presented here are 16 T cell receptor beta chains from one specimen sequenced in a study of blood T cell repertoires in COVID-19. The repertoire was sequenced with immunoSEQ multiplex PCR; TCRdb's copy has only in-frame clones and lacks some. This sample carries 150,000 to 250,000 clones, 94% of them seen once, and the ten largest clones take 0.6% to 0.9%. Sequencing input: peripheral blood. These receptors came from a man aged 25-40 years with COVID-19, enrolled during active disease.

The chain uses TRBV5-1 and TRBJ2-7; D uncertain. The CDR3 is 14 residues long. The ends were cut back, 5 bases at V and 4 bases at J, with 16 bases in the middle. Germline V gene sequence: CDR1 SGHRS, CDR2 YFSETQ. Here the CDR3 reads CASRGGLEIYEQYF. As DNA, the CDR3 is TGCGCCAGCAGGGGTGGGCTCGAGATTTACGAGCAGTACTTC.

The genes are TRBV5-1 and TRBJ2-3; D unclear. The CDR3 has 15 residues. Germline V lookup: CDR1 SGHRS, CDR2 YFSETQ. V lost 2 bases, J lost 3 bases, and 13 bases lay in between. CDR3 region: CASSFTTVETDTQYF. In DNA form, the CDR3 reads TGCGCCAGCAGCTTTACTACCGTGGAGACAGATACGCAGTATTTT. The full variable domain, its missing parts supplied by reference TRBV5-1 and TRBJ2-3, is KAGVTQTPRYLIKTRGQQVTLSCSPISGHRSVSWYQQTPGQGLQFLFEYFSETQRNKGNFPGRFSGRQFSNSRSEMNVSTLELGDSALYLCASSFTTVETDTQYFGPGTRLTVL.

The chain recombines TRBV19 with TRBJ1-5; 8 bases map to TRBD1. This CDR3 is built from 15 residues. CDR1 is LNHDA, CDR2 SQIVND, per germline (reference sequence). J gave up 5 bases and V 5 bases, and 8 bases lay outside the gene matches. CDR3 sequence (DNA): TGTGCCAGTAGTCGCCAGGACAGGGAGGATCAGCCCCAGCATTTT. Protein: CASSRQDREDQPQHF.

V gene TRBV9 combines with J gene TRBJ2-1; 9 positions agree with TRBD2. CDR3 size: 14 residues. The ends lost 1 base at V and 7 bases at J; junction bases unmatched: 3. CDR1 and CDR2 from the germline V gene are SGDLS and YYNGEE. The CDR3 bases are TGTGCCAGCAGCGTAACTAGCGGGTTTAATGAGCAGTTCTTC. It specifies CASSVTSGFNEQFF.

The chain has TRBV3-1 (or the pseudogene TRBV3-2) and TRBJ2-3; unclear D gene. The ends were cut back, 2 bases at V and 4 bases at J, with 7 bases in the middle. CDR1 and CDR2 (germline): LGHDT, YNNKEL (reference sequence). The CDR3 is made up of 13 amino acids. The CDR3 nucleotides read TGTGCCAGCAGCCAATTAAGCGCAGATACGCAGTATTTT. Protein: CASSQLSADTQYF.

V and J are TRBV9 and TRBJ2-7; the D gene is possibly TRBD2 (5 bases). Trimming removed 0 bases at V and 0 bases at J, with 10 bases between. This CDR3 contains 15 residues. Per the germline V gene, CDR1 is SGDLS and CDR2 is YYNGEE. The CDR3 loop is CASSVDGELSYEQYF. Written as DNA, the CDR3 is TGTGCCAGCAGCGTAGACGGGGAACTCTCCTACGAGCAGTACTTC.

J is TRBJ1-2 and V is TRBV2; D not resolved. Germline CDR1 SNHLY, CDR2 FYNNEI. The CDR3 runs to 12 residues. Trimming took 9 bases from V and 5 from J, leaving 13 bases between them. CDR3: CAREEGWYGYTF. DNA of the CDR3: TGTGCCAGGGAGGAAGGGTGGTATGGCTACACCTTC.

This chain joins TRBV7-9 and TRBJ1-2, with D perhaps TRBD1 (5 bases). Germline V CDR1 and CDR2: SEHNR, FQNEAQ (reference sequence). The CDR3 has 13 residues. The V gene lost 3 bases and the J gene lost 3 bases, with 8 bases spanning the gap. The chain's CDR3 is CASSFGGDYGYTF. The CDR3 coding sequence is TGTGCCAGCAGCTTCGGGGGTGACTATGGCTACACCTTC.

The chain links TRBV6-2 or TRBV6-3 to TRBJ2-5; a possible D gene is TRBD2 (6 bases). The germline V gene encodes CDR1 MNHEY and CDR2 SVGEGT. The CDR3 has 18 amino acids. V was cut by 0 bases and J by 0 bases, with 17 bases left in between. The CDR3 DNA follows: TGTGCCAGCAGTTACTCGGTCAGCCGGCGGACTAACCAAGAGACCCAGTACTTC. Its translation is CASSYSVSRRTNQETQYF.

This clone was detected once. The J gene is TRBJ2-1, the V gene TRBV5-4; 13 bases fit TRBD2. Losses at the gene ends were 0 bases for V and 5 bases for J; bases not matched to a gene: 5. Germline V gene lookup returns CDR1 SGHNT and CDR2 YYREEE (reference sequence). The CDR3 runs 17 residues. The CDR3 reads CASSLVLLAGGNNEQFF. CDR3 DNA: TGTGCCAGCAGCTTGGTCCTACTAGCGGGGGGGAACAATGAGCAGTTCTTC.

As DNA, the CDR3 is TGCAGCGTTTCCGACTCATACGAGCAGTACTTC. Protein: CSVSDSYEQYF. This sequence joins TRBV29-1 and TRBJ2-7; no firm D call. There are 11 residues in the CDR3. Trimming shortened V by 5 bases and J by 4 bases, and 9 bases separated the two germline ends. Germline CDR1 reads SQVTM; CDR2 reads ANQGSEA.

This clone appeared a few times. The V call is TRBV25-1, the J call TRBJ2-5; 7 bases align to TRBD2. J lost 0 bases, V lost 7 bases, and 8 bases had no gene match. The CDR3 is 15 amino acids. Germline CDR1 reads MGHDK; CDR2 reads SYGVNS. The CDR3 DNA follows: TGTGCCAGCACCCCGGGGGGTATCTACCAAGAGACCCAGTACTTC. Protein product: CASTPGGIYQETQYF.

The V call is TRBV15, the J call TRBJ2-2; TRBD1 matches at 7 bases. Germline CDR1 reads LNHNV; CDR2 reads YYDKDF (reference sequence). The CDR3 length is 17 residues. Trimming at V came to 3 bases and at J to 3 bases, leaving 10 bases not matched to a gene. The CDR3 DNA reads TGTGCCACCAGCAGCACATCCCGGGACAGATACACCGGGGAGCTGTTTTTT. Protein: CATSSTSRDRYTGELFF.

V and J are TRBV16 and TRBJ2-3; 7 bases agree with TRBD1. The germline CDR1 and CDR2 sequences are KGHSY and FQNENV. V lost 8 bases, J lost 9 bases, and 5 bases stayed unmatched. This CDR3 region has 11 residues. The CDR3 protein is CASSPGGTQYF. As DNA, the CDR3 is TGTGCCAGCTCTCCAGGGGGAACGCAGTATTTT.

The chain employs TRBV6-5 and TRBJ1-5, with D possibly being TRBD1 (5 bases). The CDR3 has 13 amino acids. V lost 2 bases and J 7 bases, leaving 9 bases between the germline ends. CDR1 is MNHEY, CDR2 SVGAGI, per germline. CDR3 loop: CASSYRGGQPQHF. CDR3 bases: TGTGCCAGCAGTTACAGGGGAGGCCAGCCCCAGCATTTT.

The CDR3 sequence is CASSIQGGNQPQHF. As DNA, the CDR3 is TGTGCCAGCAGCATACAGGGAGGCAATCAGCCCCAGCATTTT. This rearrangement joins TRBV5-4 to TRBJ1-5; perhaps TRBD1 as D (6 bases). V was cut by 4 bases and J by 2 bases, with 10 bases left in between. The CDR3 loop spans 14 amino acids. Germline V gives CDR1 SGHNT, CDR2 YYREEE (reference sequence).